The present T cell receptor beta chain was sequenced within a study of cytomegalovirus exposure and HLA in healthy donors. The count of this clone is one. V lost 3 bases to trimming and J lost 6 bases, with 16 bases between them. Germline V gene data show CDR1 as SGHDT and CDR2 as YYEEEE. CDR3 length equals 15 residues. Assay: immunoSEQ multiplex PCR; the TCRdb copy retains only in-frame clones and omits some. The sample contains tens of thousands of clones, 85% of which appear only once. This TCR was recovered from a man between 25 and 39 years old in good health and CMV-seronegative. The V and J genes are TRBV5-6 and TRBJ1-5; perhaps TRBD1 as D (5 bases). The sequenced material came from PBMCs. CDR3 nucleotides: TGTGCCAGCAGCTGGAGGGGAGGTTTCATTCAGCCCCAGCATTTT. It is translated as CASSWRGGFIQPQHF.